This passage covers 32 T cell receptor beta chains from one sample sequenced in a study of cytomegalovirus exposure and HLA in healthy donors. The PCR made use of 60 Vbeta and 13 Jbeta primers. The assay was immunoSEQ multiplex PCR, and TCRdb's table has in-frame clones only and misses some. This sample has roughly 190,000 clones, with about three quarters found just once. The sample consisted of PBMCs. Receptors were obtained from a woman under 40 in good health and CMV-seropositive.

In this sample, this clone turned up once. The J gene is TRBJ2-1, the V gene TRBV9; possibly TRBD2 for D (6 bases). Germline CDR1 and CDR2: SGDLS and YYNGEE. This CDR3 is 15 amino acids long. The V end lost 1 base, the J end lost 1 base, and 9 bases lay between the germline ends. CDR3 in DNA: TGTGCCAGCAGCGTATGGGGGGATTCCTACAATGAGCAGTTCTTC. This gives the protein CASSVWGDSYNEQFF.

The CDR3, as DNA: TGTGCCAGCAACAAACTACCCATGACGGGGGAAAATGAGCAGTTCTTC. Translated, it gives CASNKLPMTGENEQFF. This chain connects TRBV5-4 to TRBJ2-1; the D gene is possibly TRBD2 (6 bases). The CDR3 covers 16 residues. V lost 6 bases, J lost 7 bases, and 23 bases lay in between. In germline, CDR1 is SGHNT, CDR2 YYREEE (reference sequence). The variable domain in full, with the rest retrieved from reference TRBV5-4 and TRBJ2-1, is ETGVTQSPTHLIKTRGQQVTLRCSSQSGHNTVSWYQQALGQGPQFIFQYYREEENGRGNFPPRFSGLQFPNYSSELNVNALELDDSALYLCASNKLPMTGENEQFFGPGTRLTVL.

The count of this clone is one. The chain combines TRBV10-3 with TRBJ2-3; 12 positions match TRBD2. Germline lookup yields CDR1 ENHRY and CDR2 SYGVKD. The CDR3 extends over 15 amino acids. The V segment lost 3 bases and the J segment 4 bases; nucleotides outside the gene matches: 2. Here the CDR3 DNA reads TGTGCCATCAGTGATCTAGCGGGAGGGTCAGATACGCAGTATTTT. Translation gives CAISDLAGGSDTQYF.

V and J are TRBV6-5 and TRBJ1-2, with 8 positions matching TRBD1. From germline, CDR1 is MNHEY and CDR2 SVGAGI. The CDR3 covers 15 residues. Trimming at V came to 6 bases and at J to 2 bases, leaving 8 bases not matched to a gene. This CDR3 is CASRSLTGENYGYTF. The CDR3 DNA reads TGTGCCAGCAGGAGCTTGACAGGGGAAAACTATGGCTACACCTTC.

This clone occurred once. The CDR3 nucleotides are TGTGCCTCCCTGAGGAGACTGAACACTGAAGCTTTCTTT. It translates to CASLRRLNTEAFF. This chain connects TRBV30 to TRBJ1-1; no reliable D call. There are 13 residues in the CDR3. With 7 bases removed from V and 0 bases from J, the gap between germline ends came to 12 bases. The germline V gene has CDR1 GTSNPN and CDR2 SVGIG (reference sequence).

J is TRBJ1-2 and V is TRBV5-1; D is possibly TRBD1 (6 bases). Germline-derived CDR1 and CDR2 are SGHRS and YFSETQ. Trimming cost V 4 bases and J 6 bases, with 13 bases left between them. The CDR3 is made up of 13 amino acids. The CDR3 region is CASSPDSLDGYTF. CDR3 bases: TGCGCCAGCAGCCCGGACAGTCTTGATGGCTACACCTTC.

Regarding this clone: Other DNA sequences in this sample translate to the same CDR3. The CDR3: CASRRTPSSYNSPLHF. The CDR3 DNA reads as TGTGCCAGCAGACGGACACCGAGCTCCTATAATTCACCCCTCCACTTT. The chain recombines TRBV2 with TRBJ1-6; D is possibly TRBD1 (5 bases). Trimming removed 6 bases from V and 0 bases from J, with 12 bases in between. The germline V gene has CDR1 SNHLY and CDR2 FYNNEI. The CDR3 sequence is 16 residues long.

The chain couples TRBV29-1 to TRBJ1-1; 8 bases align to TRBD1. The germline V gene has CDR1 SQVTM and CDR2 ANQGSEA. Trimming cost V 3 bases and J 1 base; bases outside gene matches: 1. CDR3 length: 13 residues. The CDR3 bases are TGCAGCGTTGAGGGACAGGCGAACACTGAAGCTTTCTTT. This codes for CSVEGQANTEAFF.

Notes on this clone: The sample holds other DNA sequences that translate to the same CDR3. V usage is TRBV23-1 and J usage is TRBJ1-5; TRBD1 aligns across 8 bases. TRBV23-1 is flagged as an ORF with uncertain function. Trimming at V came to 4 bases and at J to 6 bases, leaving 20 bases not matched to a gene. There are 19 residues in the CDR3. CDR3 protein: CASSPSLGGGQGPFQPQHF. CDR3 nucleotide sequence: TGCGCCAGCAGTCCCTCCTTAGGGGGCGGACAGGGTCCTTTTCAGCCCCAGCATTTT.

The rearrangement joins TRBV11-1 to TRBJ2-1; D is possibly TRBD1 (5 bases). The V gene's germline CDR1 is SGHAT and CDR2 FQDESV (reference sequence). V dropped 2 bases and J dropped 9 bases, with 20 bases sitting between them. This CDR3 spans 16 amino acids. As DNA, the CDR3 is TGTGCCAGCAGCTTAAGGCCGGCAGGGTATATCATTGAGCAGTTCTTC. This sequence encodes CASSLRPAGYIIEQFF.

The chain carries TRBV5-1 and TRBJ1-2; D gene unclear. Trimming stripped 1 base from V and 8 bases from J, with 15 bases between. Germline CDR1 reads SGHRS; CDR2 reads YFSETQ. The CDR3 has 14 residues. The CDR3 protein is CASSLRSGSKGYTF. The DNA for the CDR3 is TGCGCCAGCAGCTTGCGATCGGGGAGCAAGGGCTACACCTTC.

This sequence joins TRBV6-6 and TRBJ1-2; maybe TRBD1 (6 bases). The germline CDR1 and CDR2 sequences are MNHNY and SVGAGI (reference sequence). The CDR3 contains 15 residues. The V end was cut by 2 bases, the J end by 5 bases, with 15 bases between. The CDR3 DNA is TGTGCCAGCAGTTACCCCGGACAGAGCCTATATGGCTACACCTTC. Amino acids: CASSYPGQSLYGYTF.

Only a few counts were recorded for this clone. The V call is TRBV27, the J call TRBJ1-5; possible D gene TRBD1, 5 bases. Deletions cut 4 bases from V and 5 bases from J, with 15 bases between. Germline CDR1 MNHEY, CDR2 SMNVEV (reference sequence). The length of the CDR3 is 15 residues. The CDR3 spells CASSSQGRGDQPQHF. DNA for the CDR3: TGTGCCAGCAGTTCTCAGGGAAGAGGAGATCAGCCCCAGCATTTT.

The chain recombines TRBV11-2 with TRBJ1-6; no reliable D call. Germline-derived CDR1 and CDR2 are SGHAT and FQNNGV. V dropped 0 bases and J dropped 8 bases, with 11 bases sitting between them. The CDR3 length is 15 residues. CDR3 region: CASSLDPVYDSPLHF. CDR3 DNA sequence: TGTGCCAGCAGCTTAGATCCAGTATATGATTCACCCCTCCACTTT.

CDR3: CASSPGTSGPHNSEQYF. The CDR3 DNA sequence: TGTGCCAGCTCACCGGGGACTAGCGGCCCCCATAATTCCGAGCAGTACTTC. This chain uses TRBV18 with TRBJ2-7; TRBD2 agrees at 11 bases. With 3 bases clipped from V and 6 bases from J, the junction kept 13 bases outside the gene matches. This CDR3 has 17 residues. Germline assignment: CDR1 KGHSH and CDR2 LQKENI.

This chain links TRBV28 with TRBJ2-5; D remains unclear. Germline CDR1 and CDR2: MDHEN and SYDVKM. With 4 bases removed from V and 14 bases from J, the gap between germline ends came to 14 bases. This CDR3 has 11 amino acids. The CDR3 loop is CASSSTRVLYF. The CDR3 region has the DNA TGTGCCAGCAGTTCCACACGGGTATTATACTTC.

The CDR3 bases are TGTGCCAGCAGTTTAAGACGGGGGGATAGCGGGGAGCTGTTTTTT. Its protein is CASSLRRGDSGELFF. The rearrangement joins TRBV28 to TRBJ2-2; 7 nucleotides line up with TRBD2. After removal of 2 bases from V and 7 bases from J, the junction contained 7 bases not matched to a gene. The CDR3 has 15 residues. CDR1 and CDR2 (germline): MDHEN, SYDVKM. Full variable domain (outside the CDR3, taken from reference TRBV28 and TRBJ2-2): DVKVTQSSRYLVKRTGEKVFLECVQDMDHENMFWYRQDPGLGLRLIYFSYDVKMKEKGDIPEGYSVSREKKERFSLILESASTNQTSMYLCASSLRRGDSGELFFGEGSRLTVL.

The chain uses TRBV2 and TRBJ1-4, with D perhaps matching TRBD1 (6 bases). This CDR3 contains 16 residues. The ends were cut back, 4 bases at V and 2 bases at J, with 14 bases in the middle. CDR1 is SNHLY and CDR2 is FYNNEI in the germline V gene. The CDR3 loop is CASSGRQALTNEKLFF. The CDR3 DNA reads TGTGCCAGCAGTGGACGACAGGCTCTCACTAATGAAAAACTGTTTTTT.

This chain uses TRBV19 with TRBJ1-3; 10 bases align to TRBD1. Trimming removed 7 bases from V and 2 bases from J; junction bases left unmatched: 14. CDR1 and CDR2 (germline): LNHDA, SQIVND (reference sequence). The CDR3 loop spans 18 amino acids. The CDR3 sequence: CASKWGQGTSVAGNTIYF. As DNA, the CDR3 is TGTGCCAGTAAATGGGGACAGGGGACTTCGGTGGCTGGAAACACCATATATTTT. The entire variable domain, with the rest obtained from reference TRBV19 and TRBJ1-3, is as follows: DGGITQSPKYLFRKEGQNVTLSCEQNLNHDAMYWYRQDPGQGLRLIYYSQIVNDFQKGDIAEGYSVSREKKESFPLTVTSAQKNPTAFYLCASKWGQGTSVAGNTIYFGEGSWLTVV.

As DNA, the CDR3 is TGCAGCGTTGCGTATACTGACACCCTACGGATATATTTT. Translating it yields CSVAYTDTLRIYF. The rearrangement uses TRBV29-1 and TRBJ1-3; D is unclear. Germline V gene lookup returns CDR1 SQVTM and CDR2 ANQGSEA. The CDR3 sequence is 13 residues long. Trimming shortened V by 4 bases and J by 13 bases, and 20 bases separated the two germline ends.

This clone has a single count. Here the CDR3 DNA reads TGTGCCAGCAGTCTAGGGGGCGTTGGCTACACCTTC. Translating gives CASSLGGVGYTF. The chain recombines TRBV28 with TRBJ1-2; 7 positions match TRBD1. With 5 bases clipped from V and 7 bases from J, the junction kept 4 bases outside the gene matches. The CDR3 is made up of 12 amino acids. CDR1 is MDHEN and CDR2 is SYDVKM in the germline V gene.

This clone was seen more than once but under ten times. This chain joins TRBV28 and TRBJ1-5, with unresolved D. Trimming pared 6 bases from V and 0 bases from J, leaving 18 bases between. This CDR3 comprises 17 residues. CDR1 is MDHEN and CDR2 is SYDVKM in the germline V gene. CDR3: CASSPLRGSNSNQPQHF. For the CDR3, the DNA is TGTGCCAGCAGCCCTTTACGCGGGTCTAATAGCAATCAGCCCCAGCATTTT. The variable domain in full, completed from reference TRBV28 and TRBJ1-5, reads DVKVTQSSRYLVKRTGEKVFLECVQDMDHENMFWYRQDPGLGLRLIYFSYDVKMKEKGDIPEGYSVSREKKERFSLILESASTNQTSMYLCASSPLRGSNSNQPQHFGDGTRLSIL.

V and J are TRBV27 and TRBJ2-7, with 10 bases that match TRBD2. With 2 bases clipped from V and 2 bases from J, the junction kept 12 bases outside the gene matches. The V gene's germline CDR1 is MNHEY and CDR2 SMNVEV (reference sequence). The CDR3 covers 18 residues. The CDR3 is CASSLARTSGTTAYEQYF. CDR3 DNA: TGTGCCAGCAGTTTAGCGCGGACTAGCGGAACCACCGCCTACGAGCAGTACTTC.

The rearrangement joins TRBV16 to TRBJ1-2; the D gene is possibly TRBD1 (6 bases). Germline CDR1 is KGHSY and CDR2 is FQNENV. The CDR3 sequence is 14 residues long. The V end lost 4 bases, the J end lost 0 bases, and 9 bases lay between the germline ends. CDR3 nucleotide sequence: TGTGCCAGCAGCCTACAGGGAGCTAACTATGGCTACACCTTC. It encodes CASSLQGANYGYTF.

The J gene is TRBJ1-1, the V gene TRBV19, with 8 bases that match TRBD1. Unmatched junction bases numbered 7, after V lost 5 bases and J lost 5 bases. CDR1 is LNHDA, CDR2 SQIVND, per germline (reference sequence). CDR3 length: 14 residues. CDR3 residues: CASSRQGALTEAFF. Here the CDR3 DNA reads TGTGCCAGTAGTCGGCAGGGGGCCCTTACTGAAGCTTTCTTT.

Written as DNA, the CDR3 is TGTGCCAGCAACCGACCGGGACAGACTAATGAAAAACTGTTTTTT. Protein: CASNRPGQTNEKLFF. V is TRBV2 and J is TRBJ1-4, with 7 bases fitting TRBD1. CDR3 length: 15 amino acids. Per germline, CDR1 SNHLY and CDR2 FYNNEI. J lost 2 bases, V lost 7 bases, and 7 bases had no gene match. The entire variable domain, with the rest obtained from reference TRBV2 and TRBJ1-4, is as follows: EPEVTQTPSHQVTQMGQEVILRCVPISNHLYFYWYRQILGQKVEFLVSFYNNEISEKSEIFDDQFSVERPDGSNFTLKIRSTKLEDSAMYFCASNRPGQTNEKLFFGSGTQLSVL.

The chain links TRBV19 to TRBJ1-1; D uncertain. Per the germline V gene, CDR1 is LNHDA and CDR2 is SQIVND (reference sequence). Trimming stripped 5 bases from V and 1 base from J, with 11 bases between. The CDR3 has 14 amino acids. DNA of the CDR3: TGTGCCAGTAGTCCCCGAGAGAAGAACACTGAAGCTTTCTTT. Protein: CASSPREKNTEAFF.

J is TRBJ2-7 and V is TRBV28; 10 bases line up with TRBD1. Trimming removed 5 bases from V and 3 bases from J; junction bases left unmatched: 4. The germline V gene has CDR1 MDHEN and CDR2 SYDVKM. The CDR3 totals 14 residues. CDR3 protein: CASSTTGGGYEQYF. CDR3 DNA: TGTGCCAGCAGTACGACAGGGGGCGGCTACGAGCAGTACTTC.

This sequence joins TRBV27 and TRBJ1-5; D is ambiguous. Trimming stripped 3 bases from V and 6 bases from J, with 9 bases between. This CDR3 region has 13 residues. Germline V gene sequence: CDR1 MNHEY, CDR2 SMNVEV (reference sequence). CDR3: CASSLILGQPQHF. CDR3 DNA sequence: TGTGCCAGCAGTTTGATTCTAGGTCAGCCCCAGCATTTT.

The sample holds one count of this clone. This sequence joins TRBV5-1 and TRBJ2-2; D unresolved. Looked up from germline, CDR1 is SGHRS and CDR2 is YFSETQ. The CDR3 totals 13 residues. V was clipped by 5 bases and J by 6 bases, with 11 bases between them. The CDR3 region is CASSTVIAGELFF. Here the CDR3 DNA reads TGCGCCAGCAGTACAGTTATCGCCGGGGAGCTGTTTTTT.

The chain links TRBV9 to TRBJ2-5, with a weak D call TRBD2 (6 bases). The germline CDR1 and CDR2 sequences are SGDLS and YYNGEE. CDR3 length equals 15 residues. V was cut by 3 bases and J by 0 bases, with 12 bases left in between. CDR3 coding DNA: TGTGCCAGCAGCGACGCCCGGGACTACCAAGAGACCCAGTACTTC. It translates to CASSDARDYQETQYF.

The chain couples TRBV18 to TRBJ1-5; 10 nucleotides agree with TRBD1. V lost 2 bases, J lost 6 bases, and 7 bases stayed unmatched. The CDR3 runs 16 residues. Germline loops: CDR1 KGHSH, CDR2 LQKENI. DNA for the CDR3: TGTGCCAGCTCACCAACTGACAGGGGGCGAGGTCAGCCCCAGCATTTT. It codes for CASSPTDRGRGQPQHF. Using reference TRBV18 and TRBJ1-5 for the parts outside the CDR3, the full variable domain is NAGVMQNPRHLVRRRGQEARLRCSPMKGHSHVYWYRQLPEEGLKFMVYLQKENIIDESGMPKERFSAEFPKEGPSILRIQQVVRGDSAAYFCASSPTDRGRGQPQHFGDGTRLSIL.